The sequence of this TCR beta chain was determined in a study of cytomegalovirus exposure and HLA in healthy donors. General study points: Further analysis was carried out later, and it showed several of the most significant clusters appearing linked to common viral pathogens.

Regarding this clone: What it binds is unknown.

PCR amplification relied on 60 Vbeta primers (plus 13 Jbeta primers). This table comes from immunoSEQ multiplex PCR, and its TCRdb copy is limited to in-frame clones, with some not included. The table records fewer than 180,000 clones, roughly 78% of them present only once. The CDR3 loop spans 14 amino acids. CDR1 is LNHDA and CDR2 is SQIVND in the germline V gene (reference sequence). The V gene lost 4 bases and the J gene lost 0 bases, with 7 bases spanning the gap. The V gene is TRBV19, the J gene TRBJ1-5; D unresolved. The sample was PBMCs. The TCR comes from a man in his fifties or sixties in good health and CMV-seropositive. The CDR3 loop reads CASSNQDSNQPQHF. The CDR3 nucleotides read TGTGCCAGTAGTAATCAGGATAGCAATCAGCCCCAGCATTTT.